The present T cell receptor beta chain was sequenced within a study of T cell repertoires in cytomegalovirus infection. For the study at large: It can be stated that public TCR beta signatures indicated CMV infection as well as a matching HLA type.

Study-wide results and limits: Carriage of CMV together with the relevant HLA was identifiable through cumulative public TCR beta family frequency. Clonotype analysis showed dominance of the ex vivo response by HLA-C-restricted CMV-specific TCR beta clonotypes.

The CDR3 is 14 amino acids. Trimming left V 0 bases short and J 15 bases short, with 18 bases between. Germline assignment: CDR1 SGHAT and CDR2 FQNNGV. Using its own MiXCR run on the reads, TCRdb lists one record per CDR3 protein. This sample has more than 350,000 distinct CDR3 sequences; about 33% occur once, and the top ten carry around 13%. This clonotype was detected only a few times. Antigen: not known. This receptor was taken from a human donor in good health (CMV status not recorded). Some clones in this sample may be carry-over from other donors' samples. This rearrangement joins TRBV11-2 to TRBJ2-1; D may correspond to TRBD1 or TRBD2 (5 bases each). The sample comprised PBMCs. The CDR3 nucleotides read TGTGCCAGCAGCTTAGATTACACGGGGACCTCCCTGTTCTTC. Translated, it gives CASSLDYTGTSLFF.